This T cell receptor (beta chain) was sequenced for a study of blood T cell repertoires in COVID-19. Across the study: Material from acute and convalescent COVID-19 was sourced from the United States, Italy and Spain. PBMCs, B-cell-depleted T cells, or T cells provided the cDNA or gDNA that made up the material.

V shed 5 bases and J 5 bases; nucleotides not matched to a gene: 9. This CDR3 is 16 amino acids long. CDR1 is SGHTA, CDR2 FQGNSA, per germline. Original methodology: Scientists estimated how many nucleated cells there were by amplifying reference gene primers. Profiling relied on immunoSEQ multiplex PCR, and the TCRdb table lists in-frame clones only, not all of them. V, J and clone size reflect that table, while D and trimming were determined from the DNA. The sample has fewer than 350,000 clones; 85% to 90% are singletons. This chain uses TRBV7-2 with TRBJ2-3, with 11 bases matching TRBD2. Sequencing used peripheral blood. The sequence derives from a woman under 40 with COVID-19, enrolled during active disease. CDR3 nucleotides: TGTGCCAGCAGCCCCAGACTAGCGGGGCGGGGAGATACGCAGTATTTT. Its protein product is CASSPRLAGRGDTQYF.